These T cell receptor beta chains were read from a single sample in a study of shared clonotypes between healthy human individuals. Sequenced by immunoSEQ multiplex PCR; TCRdb stores in-frame clones only, minus some. The table includes roughly 2.1 million clones, 85% to 95% detected once. The sequencing sample was made of naive CD8+ T cells from PBMCs. The receptors here all came from a man between 18 and 35 years old in good health. Some clones in this sample may be carry-over from other donors' samples. The CDR3 runs from the conserved cysteine through the conserved F or W. A D gene is named only where the DNA matches it firmly. Rows give clone size only sometimes, using once, few, many, or a class for an expanded clone.

j_gene	abundance	d_gene	v_gene	CDR3aa	CDR3nt
TRBJ2-7	.	.	TRBV28	CASTLESSYEQYF	TGTGCCAGCACTCTTGAGAGCTCCTACGAGCAGTACTTC
TRBJ2-1	.	.	TRBV6-1	CASSGSYSSTYNEQFF	TGTGCCAGCAGTGGTTCGTACAGTAGTACCTACAATGAGCAGTTCTTC
TRBJ2-7	.	TRBD2	TRBV19	CASSDGLADPYEQYF	TGTGCCAGTAGCGATGGACTAGCGGATCCCTACGAGCAGTACTTC
TRBJ2-7	.	TRBD2	TRBV7-2	CASSPGLAGYYEQYF	TGTGCCAGCAGCCCGGGACTAGCGGGATACTACGAGCAGTACTTC
TRBJ2-1	.	.	TRBV27	CASSLTRTTPQFF	TGTGCCAGCAGTTTAACTAGGACTACCCCCCAGTTCTTC
TRBJ2-1	.	TRBD2	TRBV5-1	CASSLGLDGGNEQFF	TGCGCCAGCAGCTTAGGACTAGACGGGGGCAATGAGCAGTTCTTC
TRBJ2-7	.	TRBD1	TRBV13	CASSLGSYTRDRDYEQYF	TGTGCCAGCAGCTTAGGCAGCTATACCCGGGACAGGGACTACGAGCAGTACTTC
TRBJ1-1	.	.	TRBV15	CATSREGHLNTEAFF	TGTGCCACCAGCAGAGAGGGACACCTGAACACTGAAGCTTTCTTT
TRBJ1-2	.	TRBD1	TRBV4-3	CASSQGTGGGYGYTF	TGCGCCAGCAGCCAAGGGACAGGGGGTGGCTATGGCTACACCTTC
TRBJ2-7	once	TRBD1	TRBV7-9	CASSLGLGQHYEQYF	TGTGCCAGCAGCTTGGGCTTGGGACAGCACTACGAGCAGTACTTC
TRBJ1-1	.	.	TRBV7-6	CASSLETGWRTNTEAFF	TGTGCCAGCAGCTTAGAAACAGGGTGGCGGACGAACACTGAAGCTTTCTTT
TRBJ2-5	once	.	TRBV7-2	CASSLMGLQETQYF	TGTGCCAGCAGCTTGATGGGGCTTCAAGAGACCCAGTACTTC
TRBJ2-5	.	TRBD2	TRBV5-1	CASSLQIAGGPGETQYF	TGCGCCAGCAGCCTCCAGATAGCGGGAGGGCCAGGAGAGACCCAGTACTTC
TRBJ1-5	.	TRBD1	TRBV15	CATSRGTGVGQPQHF	TGTGCCACCAGCAGAGGTACAGGGGTCGGGCAGCCCCAGCATTTT
TRBJ2-1	.	.	TRBV15	CATTDSNEQFF	TGTGCCACCACAGACAGCAATGAGCAGTTCTTC
TRBJ2-7	.	.	TRBV5-4	CASSLSGGDEKQYF	TGTGCCAGCAGCCTTAGCGGAGGGGACGAGAAGCAGTACTTC
TRBJ2-2	.	TRBD1	TRBV6-1	CAIPDRAAGELFF	TGTGCCATACCGGACAGGGCGGCCGGGGAGCTGTTTTTT
TRBJ2-2	.	.	TRBV27	CASSLGLITGELFF	TGTGCCAGCAGTTTGGGTCTGATCACCGGGGAGCTGTTTTTT
TRBJ2-2	.	.	TRBV27	CASSSRGELFF	TGTGCCAGCAGTTCGCGCGGGGAGCTGTTTTTT
TRBJ2-5	once	TRBD2	TRBV7-9	CASSLGPAGGQETQYF	TGTGCCAGCAGCTTAGGGCCAGCGGGAGGCCAAGAGACCCAGTACTTC
TRBJ2-5	.	TRBD1	TRBV9	CASSPWTGHQETQYF	TGTGCCAGCAGTCCCTGGACAGGGCACCAAGAGACCCAGTACTTC
TRBJ1-2	.	.	TRBV7-9	CASSLEGFSANYGYTF	TGTGCCAGCAGCTTAGAGGGATTTTCAGCTAACTATGGCTACACCTTC
TRBJ1-3	.	TRBD1	TRBV10-3	CAISESPRGPGNTIYF	TGTGCCATCAGTGAGTCGCCCAGGGGGCCAGGAAACACCATATATTTT
TRBJ2-1	.	TRBD2	TRBV28	CASSLEAGLAGGNEQFF	TGTGCCAGCAGTTTAGAGGCGGGACTAGCGGGAGGGAATGAGCAGTTCTTC
TRBJ2-7	.	TRBD1	TRBV27	CASSFSVGQHSYEQYF	TGTGCCAGCAGTTTTTCGGTGGGACAGCACTCCTACGAGCAGTACTTC
TRBJ2-7	.	.	TRBV5-1	CASSSPSIEQYF	TGCGCCAGCAGCTCCCCATCGATCGAGCAGTACTTC
TRBJ1-2	.	.	TRBV6-5	CASSYEGATMGGYTF	TGTGCCAGCAGTTACGAGGGTGCGACTATGGGCGGCTACACCTTC
TRBJ1-1	once	.	TRBV12-5	CASLLGGREAFF	TGTGCTAGTCTTCTGGGGGGCCGTGAAGCTTTCTTT
TRBJ2-2	.	TRBD1	TRBV6-1	CASSERQGRNTGELFF	TGTGCCAGCAGTGAACGACAGGGGAGGAACACCGGGGAGCTGTTTTTT
TRBJ2-4	.	TRBD2	TRBV4-1	CASSEGGENIQYF	TGCGCCAGCAGCGAGGGAGGGGAAAACATTCAGTACTTC
TRBJ2-7	.	.	TRBV5-8	CASDPRGYYEQYF	TGTGCCAGCGACCCCCGGGGGTACTACGAGCAGTACTTC
TRBJ2-1	.	TRBD2	TRBV4-3	CASSQTSGSSYNEQFF	TGCGCCAGCAGTCAGACTAGCGGGAGCTCCTACAATGAGCAGTTCTTC
TRBJ1-1	once	.	TRBV27	CASRYIHAGGRDTEAFF	TGTGCCAGCAGATACATCCATGCGGGCGGAAGGGACACTGAAGCTTTCTTT
TRBJ2-7	.	TRBD1	TRBV29-1	CSVGTGSYEQYF	TGCAGCGTTGGGACAGGATCCTACGAGCAGTACTTC
TRBJ2-7	.	.	TRBV12-5	CASEAGEGEQYF	TGTGCTAGTGAGGCAGGGGAGGGAGAGCAGTACTTC
TRBJ1-1	.	.	TRBV28	CASSLWIATLTSNTEAFF	TGTGCCAGCAGTTTATGGATAGCGACCCTGACTTCGAACACTGAAGCTTTCTTT
TRBJ2-7	.	TRBD1	TRBV6-1	CASRDRGPLAREQYF	TGTGCCAGCAGGGACAGGGGACCCTTGGCTCGGGAGCAGTACTTC
TRBJ1-5	.	.	TRBV11-2	CASSLGSNQPQHF	TGTGCCAGCAGCTTAGGGTCTAATCAGCCCCAGCATTTT
TRBJ2-2	.	TRBD2	TRBV29-1	CSGKGLAVGVGKLFF	TGCAGCGGTAAGGGACTAGCGGTGGGTGTCGGGAAGCTGTTTTTT
TRBJ1-2	.	.	TRBV4-1	CASSQVGNTGRFGGYTF	TGCGCCAGCAGCCAAGTAGGTAACACCGGGAGGTTCGGAGGCTACACCTTC
TRBJ1-6	.	.	TRBV7-9	CASSLRGPSSYNSPLHF	TGTGCCAGCAGCCTACGAGGGCCGAGCTCCTATAATTCACCCCTCCACTTT
TRBJ2-1	.	.	TRBV29-1	CSVAGAGALDREQFF	TGCAGCGTTGCGGGGGCGGGAGCCCTCGATAGGGAGCAGTTCTTC
TRBJ1-4	.	.	TRBV25-1	CASSIGAHNEKLFF	TGTGCCAGCAGTATCGGGGCACATAATGAAAAACTGTTTTTT
TRBJ1-1	.	.	TRBV27	CASSLGTRAGAEAFF	TGTGCCAGCAGTTTAGGAACCAGGGCGGGAGCTGAAGCTTTCTTT
TRBJ1-1	once	.	TRBV21-1	CASSARTGLPGVLGDTEAFF	TGTGCCAGCAGCGCCCGGACAGGGCTTCCAGGTGTGCTAGGTGACACTGAAGCTTTCTTT
TRBJ1-4	.	.	TRBV13	CASTLRNRLNEKLFF	TGTGCCAGCACCCTCAGAAACAGACTCAATGAAAAACTGTTTTTT
TRBJ2-3	.	.	TRBV7-9	CASSLGTENTDTQYF	TGTGCCAGCAGCTTAGGGACAGAAAACACAGATACGCAGTATTTT
TRBJ2-3	.	.	TRBV11-2	CASSLYGPRDTQYF	TGTGCCAGCAGCTTGTACGGGCCAAGAGATACGCAGTATTTT
TRBJ2-5	.	.	TRBV29-1	CSAHWAAYQETQYF	TGCAGCGCCCATTGGGCAGCGTACCAAGAGACCCAGTACTTC
TRBJ1-1	.	.	TRBV6-1	CASTARGMNTEAFF	TGTGCCAGCACCGCCAGGGGCATGAACACTGAAGCTTTCTTT
TRBJ1-1	.	.	TRBV6-1	CASSEATGYTEAFF	TGTGCCAGCAGTGAAGCAACGGGGTACACTGAAGCTTTCTTT
TRBJ2-1	.	TRBD2	TRBV28	CASRPAASGTRNEQFF	TGTGCCAGCAGACCCGCGGCTAGCGGGACTCGAAATGAGCAGTTCTTC
TRBJ2-3	.	.	TRBV6-5	CASSAGGTDTQYF	TGTGCCAGCAGTGCCGGAGGGACAGATACGCAGTATTTT
TRBJ1-1	.	.	TRBV27	CASSGSPLTEAFF	TGTGCCAGCAGCGGGAGCCCGCTCACTGAAGCTTTCTTT
TRBJ2-3	.	TRBD2	TRBV28	CASSIRTLREGDTQYF	TGTGCCAGCAGTATACGGACCCTCAGGGAGGGAGATACGCAGTATTTT
TRBJ1-1	few	.	TRBV4-1	CASSLHRNTEAFF	TGCGCCAGCAGCCTACACCGGAACACTGAAGCTTTCTTT
TRBJ2-5	.	.	TRBV14	CASSQVTGSGETQYF	TGTGCCAGCAGCCAAGTAACAGGGTCGGGAGAGACCCAGTACTTC